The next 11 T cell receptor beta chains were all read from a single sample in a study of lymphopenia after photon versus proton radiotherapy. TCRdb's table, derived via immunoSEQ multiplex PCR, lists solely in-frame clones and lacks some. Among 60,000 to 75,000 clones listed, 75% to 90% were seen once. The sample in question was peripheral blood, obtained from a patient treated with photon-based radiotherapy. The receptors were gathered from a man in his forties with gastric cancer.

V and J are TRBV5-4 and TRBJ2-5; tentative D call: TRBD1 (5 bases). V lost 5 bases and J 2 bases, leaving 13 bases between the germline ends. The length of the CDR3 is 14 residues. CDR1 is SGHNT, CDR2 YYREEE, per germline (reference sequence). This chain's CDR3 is CASRTDIGQETQYF. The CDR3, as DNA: TGTGCCAGCAGAACGGACATAGGGCAAGAGACCCAGTACTTC.

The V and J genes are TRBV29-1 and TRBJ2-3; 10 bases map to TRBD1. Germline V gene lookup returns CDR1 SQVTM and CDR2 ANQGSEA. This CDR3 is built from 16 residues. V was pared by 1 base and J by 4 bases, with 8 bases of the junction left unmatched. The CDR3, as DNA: TGCAGCGTTGAAGGTGCCGGGACAGGGGAAGCAGATACGCAGTATTTT. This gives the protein CSVEGAGTGEADTQYF.

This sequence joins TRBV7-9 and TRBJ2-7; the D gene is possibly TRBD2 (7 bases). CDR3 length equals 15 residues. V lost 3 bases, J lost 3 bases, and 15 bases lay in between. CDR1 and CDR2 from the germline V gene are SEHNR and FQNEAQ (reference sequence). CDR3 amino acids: CASSLGASGIYEQYF. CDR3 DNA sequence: TGTGCCAGCAGCTTGGGGGCTAGCGGTATCTACGAGCAGTACTTC.

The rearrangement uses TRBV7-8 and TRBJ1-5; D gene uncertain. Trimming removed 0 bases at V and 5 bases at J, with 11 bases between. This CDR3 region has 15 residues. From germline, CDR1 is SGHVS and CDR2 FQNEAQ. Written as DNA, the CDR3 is TGTGCCAGCAGCTTAGCCTTAGACTTCTATCAGCCCCAGCATTTT. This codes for CASSLALDFYQPQHF.

The CDR3 DNA reads as TGTGCCAGCAGCTACCGGGACCGGCGTTATGGCTACACCTTC. Amino acid sequence: CASSYRDRRYGYTF. The V and J genes are TRBV6-5 and TRBJ1-2; the D gene is possibly TRBD1 (5 bases). The CDR3 spans 14 residues. Trimming removed 6 bases from V and 5 bases from J, with 16 bases in between. Germline V gene lookup returns CDR1 MNHEY and CDR2 SVGAGI.

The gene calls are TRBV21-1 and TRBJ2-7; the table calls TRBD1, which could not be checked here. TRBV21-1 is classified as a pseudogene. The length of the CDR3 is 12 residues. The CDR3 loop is CAGGTAAYEQYF. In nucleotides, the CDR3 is TGTGCCGGAGGGACAGCTGCCTACGAGCAGTACTTC.

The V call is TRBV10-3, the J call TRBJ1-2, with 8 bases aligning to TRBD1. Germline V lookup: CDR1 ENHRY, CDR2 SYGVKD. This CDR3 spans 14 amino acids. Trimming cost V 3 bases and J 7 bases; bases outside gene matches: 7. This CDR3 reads CAISDQGAVGGYTF. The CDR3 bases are TGTGCCATCAGTGACCAGGGGGCGGTCGGTGGCTACACCTTC.

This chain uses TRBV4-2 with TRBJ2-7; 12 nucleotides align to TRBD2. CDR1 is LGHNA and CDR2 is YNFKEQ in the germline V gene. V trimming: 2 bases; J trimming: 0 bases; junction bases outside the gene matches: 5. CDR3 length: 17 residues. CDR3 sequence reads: CASSQQETSGGSYEQYF. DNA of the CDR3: TGTGCCAGCAGCCAACAGGAGACTAGCGGGGGCTCCTACGAGCAGTACTTC.

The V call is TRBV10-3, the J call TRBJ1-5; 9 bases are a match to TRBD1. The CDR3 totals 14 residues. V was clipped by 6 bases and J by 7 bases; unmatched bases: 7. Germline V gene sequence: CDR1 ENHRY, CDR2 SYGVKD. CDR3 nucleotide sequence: TGTGCCATCAGGTCACAGGGGGCGAACCAGCCCCAGCATTTT. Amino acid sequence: CAIRSQGANQPQHF.

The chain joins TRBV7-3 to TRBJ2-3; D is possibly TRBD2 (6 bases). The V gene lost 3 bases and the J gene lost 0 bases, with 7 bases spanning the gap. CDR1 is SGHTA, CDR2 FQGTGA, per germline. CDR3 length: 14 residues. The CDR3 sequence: CASSFGGSTDTQYF. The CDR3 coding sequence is TGTGCCAGCAGCTTCGGGGGTAGCACAGATACGCAGTATTTT.

As DNA, the CDR3 is TGTGCCAGTAGCCGGGAGGGGGGCGGTGAGGCCAAAAACATTCAGTACTTC. This codes for CASSREGGGEAKNIQYF. This sequence joins TRBV19 and TRBJ2-4; TRBD2 agrees at 8 bases. Germline V gene lookup returns CDR1 LNHDA and CDR2 SQIVND (reference sequence). The CDR3 totals 17 residues. V lost 6 bases, J lost 1 base, and 11 bases stayed unmatched.